This T cell receptor beta chain was retrieved from a study of response to subunit inactivated influenza vaccine. TCRdb ran MiXCR on the RT-PCR reads and lists one entry per CDR3 protein. The data show 750,000 to 850,000 distinct CDR3 sequences, approximately 17% seen once. The V end was cut by 0 bases, the J end by 0 bases, with 12 bases between. This CDR3 has 17 residues. Sequencing was performed on PBMCs from blood, taken more than 4 days after vaccination. The clonotype originates from a man aged 45-65 years who received an inactivated influenza vaccine. The rearrangement uses TRBV12-3 or TRBV12-4 and TRBJ1-3, with D perhaps TRBD1 (5 bases). CDR3 DNA sequence: TGTGCCAGCAGTTTAGCACCCTCGGGACTCTCTGGAAACACCATATATTTT. Protein sequence: CASSLAPSGLSGNTIYF.